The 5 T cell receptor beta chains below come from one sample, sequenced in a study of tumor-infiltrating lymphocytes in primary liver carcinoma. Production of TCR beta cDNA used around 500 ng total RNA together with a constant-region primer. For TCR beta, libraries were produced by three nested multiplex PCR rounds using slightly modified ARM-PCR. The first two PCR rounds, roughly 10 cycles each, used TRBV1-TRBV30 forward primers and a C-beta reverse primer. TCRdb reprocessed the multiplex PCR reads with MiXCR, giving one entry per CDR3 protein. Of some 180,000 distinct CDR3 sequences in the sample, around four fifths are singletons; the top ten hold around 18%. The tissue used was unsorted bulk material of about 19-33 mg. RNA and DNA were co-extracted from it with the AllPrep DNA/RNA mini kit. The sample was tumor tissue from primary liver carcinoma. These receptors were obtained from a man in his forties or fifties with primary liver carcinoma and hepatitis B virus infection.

Here the CDR3 DNA reads TGCAGCGTTTGTACCGCTATGCGTGAGCAGTTCTTC. The encoded protein is CSVCTAMREQFF. J is TRBJ2-1 and V is TRBV29-1; D unclear. The CDR3 is 12 residues long. In germline, CDR1 is SQVTM, CDR2 ANQGSEA. V lost 5 bases, J lost 9 bases, and 14 bases lay in between.

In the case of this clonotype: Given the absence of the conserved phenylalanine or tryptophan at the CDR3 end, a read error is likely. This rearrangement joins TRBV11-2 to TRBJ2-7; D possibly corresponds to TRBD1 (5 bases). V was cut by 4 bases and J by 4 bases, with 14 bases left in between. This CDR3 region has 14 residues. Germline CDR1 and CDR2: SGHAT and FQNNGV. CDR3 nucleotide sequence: TGTGCCAGCAGCTCTAACAGGAAATCTTACGAGCAGTACTCC. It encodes CASSSNRKSYEQYS.

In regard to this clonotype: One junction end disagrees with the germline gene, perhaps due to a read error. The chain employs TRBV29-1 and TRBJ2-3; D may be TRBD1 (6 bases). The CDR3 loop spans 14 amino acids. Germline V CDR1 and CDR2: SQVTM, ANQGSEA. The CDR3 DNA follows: TGCAACGTTTCCGGGACAAGAGCGTCAGATACGCAGTATTTT. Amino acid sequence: CNVSGTRASDTQYF.

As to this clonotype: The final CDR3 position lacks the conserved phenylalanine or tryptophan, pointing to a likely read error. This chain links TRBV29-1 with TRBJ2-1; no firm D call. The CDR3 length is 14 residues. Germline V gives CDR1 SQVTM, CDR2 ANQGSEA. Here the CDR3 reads CSVAEISSVNEQFS. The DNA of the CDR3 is TGCAGCGTTGCGGAGATCTCGAGCGTCAATGAACAGTTCTCC.

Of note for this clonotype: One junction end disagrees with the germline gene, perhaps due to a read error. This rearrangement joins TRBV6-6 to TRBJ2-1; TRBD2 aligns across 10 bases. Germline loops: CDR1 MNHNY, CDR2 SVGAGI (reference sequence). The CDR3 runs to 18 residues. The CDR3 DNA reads TGTGCCCGCAGTTACTCGAATGGACTAGCGGTCTCCTACAATGAGCAGTTCTTC. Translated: CARSYSNGLAVSYNEQFF.